The T cell receptor (beta chain) described here comes from a study of control samples from healthy donors and cancer patients. From germline, CDR1 is MDHEN and CDR2 SYDVKM. V lost 4 bases and J lost 5; bases outside the gene matches: 6. This CDR3 has 16 residues. TCRdb's copy holds only in-frame clones and misses some; the assay was immunoSEQ multiplex PCR. The sample has 400,000 to 500,000 clones, about 93% seen once; the top ten hold 5% to 7%. The TCR sequence derives from a man aged 35 to 55 with head and neck cancer. The chain is built from TRBV28 and TRBJ1-5, with TRBD1 matching over 12 bases. Sequencing was done on a sample of PBMCs. CDR3 nucleotide sequence: TGTGCCAGCAGTTCCGGGACAGGGGGCTGGGATCAGCCCCAGCATTTT. Amino acids: CASSSGTGGWDQPQHF.